This record concerns one TCR beta chain sequence. Antigen: not known. The CDR3 runs 14 residues. Germline V CDR1 and CDR2: LGHNA, YSLEER. Trimming shortened V by 6 bases and J by 5 bases, and 13 bases separated the two germline ends. The planned depth of sequencing spanned 1 in 200,000 to 1 in 1 million T cells. Profiling relied on immunoSEQ multiplex PCR, and the TCRdb table lists in-frame clones only, not all of them. The data show more than 200,000 clones, under 75% seen once. The data belong to a study of cytotoxic CD8 clonotypes in ibrutinib-treated CLL. Study findings and constraints: Progressing patients had sampling times that differed from those of sustained-remission patients.

The TCR sequence derives from a human donor with chronic lymphocytic leukemia. Specimen: PBMCs, collected after 24 months of ibrutinib treatment. The chain uses TRBV4-3 and TRBJ1-4, with D unresolved. The CDR3 loop is CASSYVIQNEKLFF. The CDR3 DNA sequence: TGCGCCAGCAGTTACGTAATCCAAAATGAAAAACTGTTTTTT.